This TCR beta chain was sequenced during a study of blood T cells in healthy people across ages. A second roughly 6 to 12 cycle PCR used barcoded and J-beta primers. Using its own MiXCR run on the 5' RACE reads, TCRdb lists one record per CDR3 protein. The sample holds about 1.4 million distinct CDR3 sequences, around 59% seen once. This CDR3 contains 16 residues. V lost 0 bases and J lost 9, with 15 bases in between. Germline V gives CDR1 LGHNA, CDR2 YNFKEQ. The specimen sequenced was blood. The chain combines TRBV4-2 with TRBJ1-6; no definite D call. The clonotype comes from a man between 18 and 29 years old in good health. CDR3 DNA: TGTGCCAGCAGCCAAGAAGGCAGGATTGTTGGTTCACCCCTCCACTTT. It yields the protein CASSQEGRIVGSPLHF.